Each of the 17 T cell receptor beta chains below was sequenced from the same sample in a study of identical twins (dated by TCRdb to the mid-2010s). Library construction relied on 5' RACE. The instrument given in TCRdb is Illumina HiSeq 2000. The public reads were quality trimmed at Q25 with fastp and then assembled into clones with MiXCR by TCRdb, keeping productive beta chains. CDR3 protein sequences are deduplicated, and each keeps its most common genes and DNA. Recorded for this sample are 1.5 million to 2 million distinct CDR3 sequences; about 31% of them occurred a single time. Less than 0.35% of the sample rests with the top ten. Sequencing was performed on cord blood. The origin of the receptors is a newborn girl in good health.

This clonotype was seen at least ten times. This rearrangement joins TRBV12-3 or TRBV12-4 to TRBJ2-3, with D perhaps TRBD2 (5 bases). This CDR3 spans 15 amino acids. V was cut by 6 bases and J by 0 bases, with 13 bases left in between. CDR3 DNA sequence: TGTGCCAGCAGCCGAGGGTCACCTAGCACAGATACGCAGTATTTT. Its protein product is CASSRGSPSTDTQYF.

The chain employs TRBV3-1 and TRBJ1-5, with D maybe TRBD1 (5 bases). The CDR3 extends over 16 amino acids. V lost 1 base and J 7 bases, leaving 17 bases between the germline ends. CDR1 is LGHDT, CDR2 YNNKEL, per germline (reference sequence). CDR3: CASSQGGTRLGQPQHF. The CDR3 nucleotides read TGTGCCAGCAGCCAAGGGGGGACTCGGCTGGGGCAGCCCCAGCATTTT.

The CDR3 nucleotides read TGTGCCAGCAGCGTAGGACCTACTAGCGGGGGGCGGAGTTCGGATACGCAGTATTTT. Amino acid sequence: CASSVGPTSGGRSSDTQYF. The rearrangement joins TRBV9 to TRBJ2-3, with 12 bases fitting TRBD2. Looked up from germline, CDR1 is SGDLS and CDR2 is YYNGEE. Germline trimming cut 0 bases from V and 6 bases from J; bases unmatched to any gene: 14. The CDR3 length is 19 residues.

This clonotype has at least ten counts. The CDR3 protein is CASSLSADYGYTF. In DNA form, the CDR3 reads TGTGCCAGCAGTTTATCGGCCGACTATGGCTACACCTTC. The chain employs TRBV27 and TRBJ1-2; the D is unclear. Trimming took 0 bases from V and 3 from J, leaving 5 bases between them. The germline CDR1 and CDR2 sequences are MNHEY and SMNVEV (reference sequence). The CDR3 is 13 residues long.

V is TRBV7-2 and J is TRBJ1-6; no reliable D call. Trimming removed 1 base at V and 10 bases at J, with 11 bases between. In germline, CDR1 is SGHTA, CDR2 FQGNSA. This CDR3 has 14 residues. CDR3 sequence reads: CASSLVGQASPLHF. Written as DNA, the CDR3 is TGTGCCAGCAGCTTAGTCGGGCAGGCGTCACCCCTCCACTTT.

The chain recombines TRBV28 with TRBJ2-1, with D unclear. The CDR3 has 16 amino acids. Per germline, CDR1 MDHEN and CDR2 SYDVKM. Trimming pared 5 bases from V and 0 bases from J, leaving 14 bases between. In nucleotides, the CDR3 is TGTGCCAGCAGTACACAAACGTGGTTCTCCTACAATGAGCAGTTCTTC. Translating gives CASSTQTWFSYNEQFF.

This chain joins TRBV29-1 and TRBJ2-1; TRBD2 is a possible D gene (5 bases). Deletions cut 4 bases from V and 13 bases from J, with 23 bases between. Germline V lookup: CDR1 SQVTM, CDR2 ANQGSEA. The CDR3 runs 14 residues. In DNA, the CDR3 is TGCAGCGTTGGACCTCTTCATTTGAGGGAGACCCAGTTCTTC. It yields the protein CSVGPLHLRETQFF.

This sequence joins TRBV6-6 and TRBJ1-5; D remains ambiguous. The CDR3 runs 16 residues. The germline gives CDR1 MNHNY, CDR2 SVGAGI (reference sequence). V lost 0 bases to trimming and J lost 5 bases, with 14 bases between them. CDR3 in amino acids: CASSYSHSLSYQPQHF. The CDR3 nucleotides read TGTGCCAGCAGTTACTCGCACAGCTTAAGCTATCAGCCCCAGCATTTT.

This clonotype was observed a handful of times. The J gene is TRBJ2-3, the V gene TRBV5-1; D call uncertain. The CDR3 spans 17 residues. Germline V gene lookup returns CDR1 SGHRS and CDR2 YFSETQ. V lost 2 bases, J lost 5 bases, and 21 bases lay in between. The CDR3 nucleotides read TGCGCCAGCAGCTTCGGTGGGTTAGCCGGGCAAGGAGATACGCAGTATTTT. Translating gives CASSFGGLAGQGDTQYF.

This clonotype has more than one count but fewer than ten. The chain carries TRBV6-1 and TRBJ2-1, with unresolved D. The CDR3 runs 13 residues. Per germline, CDR1 MNHNS and CDR2 SASEGT. The ends were cut back, 6 bases at V and 9 bases at J, with 15 bases in the middle. In nucleotides, the CDR3 is TGTGCCAGCAGGGTTGATCTAGATTCTGAGCAGTTCTTC. This gives the protein CASRVDLDSEQFF.

This clonotype has only a few counts. The chain employs TRBV4-2 and TRBJ2-7, with 10 bases aligning to TRBD2. The CDR3 totals 16 residues. The trim removed 3 bases at V and 0 bases at J, leaving 5 bases unmatched. Germline-derived CDR1 and CDR2 are LGHNA and YNFKEQ. CDR3 coding DNA: TGTGCCAGCAGCCAGTCCGGGACTAGCGTCTCCTACGAGCAGTACTTC. As protein: CASSQSGTSVSYEQYF.

This chain joins TRBV6-1 and TRBJ2-7; D is unclear. V lost 0 bases and J lost 2, with 8 bases in between. This CDR3 is 14 amino acids long. Germline loops: CDR1 MNHNS, CDR2 SASEGT. The CDR3 DNA reads as TGTGCCAGCAGTGAAGCAGGGTACACCTACGAGCAGTACTTC. Translation gives CASSEAGYTYEQYF.

This clonotype occurred a few times. J is TRBJ2-3 and V is TRBV5-1; the match to TRBD2 covers 12 bases. The CDR3 sequence is 18 residues long. The germline V gene has CDR1 SGHRS and CDR2 YFSETQ. Losses at the gene ends were 0 bases for V and 2 bases for J; bases not matched to a gene: 7. The CDR3 spells CASSLGIGLAGPTDTQYF. CDR3 bases: TGCGCCAGCAGCTTGGGAATCGGACTAGCGGGGCCCACAGATACGCAGTATTTT.

The chain has TRBV15 and TRBJ1-1; no firm D call. The CDR3 is 14 residues long. Germline assignment: CDR1 LNHNV and CDR2 YYDKDF (reference sequence). Trimming took off 3 bases at V and 5 bases at J, with 13 bases between the two ends. DNA for the CDR3: TGTGCCACCAGCAGCGGGGTGGGTTGGACTGAAGCTTTCTTT. Translation: CATSSGVGWTEAFF.

This clonotype was detected only a few times. The chain recombines TRBV12-3 or TRBV12-4 with TRBJ1-5; possibly TRBD1 for D (5 bases). V dropped 10 bases and J dropped 3 bases, with 10 bases sitting between them. The CDR3 contains 12 residues. Here the CDR3 reads CATQGVNQPQHF. CDR3 nucleotides: TGTGCCACCCAGGGAGTCAATCAGCCCCAGCATTTT.

The chain is built from TRBV27 and TRBJ2-3; D ambiguous. CDR3 length equals 12 residues. The V and J ends lost 6 bases and 5 bases respectively, with 9 bases between them. CDR1 and CDR2 (germline): MNHEY, SMNVEV (reference sequence). Here the CDR3 reads CASRSVGDTQYF. The CDR3, as DNA: TGTGCCAGCAGGTCCGTCGGAGATACGCAGTATTTT.

J is TRBJ2-1 and V is TRBV6-1; 9 bases align to TRBD2. Looked up from germline, CDR1 is MNHNS and CDR2 is SASEGT. This CDR3 spans 15 amino acids. Trimming took 4 bases from V and 7 from J; bases not matched to a gene: 8. The CDR3 DNA follows: TGTGCCAGCAGTGGCGGGGGGGCCGGGTTAAATGAGCAGTTCTTC. This sequence encodes CASSGGGAGLNEQFF.